The entry below gives a single T cell receptor beta chain sequence along with its context. The method was immunoSEQ multiplex PCR; TCRdb's version includes in-frame clones alone and lacks a portion of them. The profile shows about 12,000 clones, approximately 88% of them singletons. V dropped 1 base and J dropped 3 bases, with 13 bases sitting between them. This CDR3 spans 15 amino acids. In germline, CDR1 is SGHNT, CDR2 YENEEA. The record originates from a study of blood T cell repertoires in COVID-19. Overall study: Samples of COVID-19 (acute and convalescent) were obtained from the United States, Italy and Spain.

The chain uses TRBV11-3 and TRBJ2-7, with D maybe TRBD1 (5 bases). Sequencing input: peripheral blood. This sequence originates from a human donor in a cohort sampled during active COVID-19. CDR3 region: CASSLAGQGYYEQYF. The CDR3 nucleotides read TGTGCCAGCAGCTTAGCCGGACAAGGTTACTACGAGCAGTACTTC.